The 20 T cell receptor beta chains listed next were all sequenced from one sample in a study of T cell responses to AZD1222 COVID-19 vaccine. Assay used: immunoSEQ multiplex PCR; TCRdb lists only in-frame clones, some missing. This table has 85,000 to 130,000 clones, 75% to 90% appearing once. This material consisted of peripheral blood, taken on day 0 of AZD1222 vaccination. Receptors were obtained from an adult in good health.

The chain couples TRBV5-4 to TRBJ2-4, with D unresolved. Germline assignment: CDR1 SGHNT and CDR2 YYREEE (reference sequence). V gave up 4 bases and J gave up 3 bases, with 8 bases separating them. CDR3 length: 13 residues. The CDR3: CASSAEDKNIQYF. In DNA form, the CDR3 reads TGTGCCAGCAGCGCAGAGGACAAAAACATTCAGTACTTC.

V gene TRBV5-4 combines with J gene TRBJ2-7; D unclear. V was pared by 0 bases and J by 7 bases, with 11 bases between. CDR1 and CDR2 from the germline V gene are SGHNT and YYREEE (reference sequence). The CDR3 runs 13 residues. The CDR3 protein is CASSLDRHREQYF. The CDR3, as DNA: TGTGCCAGCAGCTTGGATCGGCATCGAGAGCAGTACTTC.

The rearrangement links TRBV19 to TRBJ1-1; D is unresolved. Per germline, CDR1 LNHDA and CDR2 SQIVND (reference sequence). Trimming stripped 7 bases from V and 4 bases from J, with 10 bases between. The length of the CDR3 is 12 residues. The CDR3 sequence is CASTEARTEAFF. The CDR3 bases are TGTGCCAGTACGGAGGCGCGCACTGAAGCTTTCTTT. Complete variable domain (other parts from reference TRBV19 and TRBJ1-1): DGGITQSPKYLFRKEGQNVTLSCEQNLNHDAMYWYRQDPGQGLRLIYYSQIVNDFQKGDIAEGYSVSREKKESFPLTVTSAQKNPTAFYLCASTEARTEAFFGQGTRLTVV.

This chain links TRBV9 with TRBJ1-2, with 9 bases identical to TRBD1. Unmatched junction bases numbered 5, after V lost 3 bases and J lost 5 bases. In germline, CDR1 is SGDLS, CDR2 YYNGEE. This CDR3 spans 14 amino acids. CDR3 nucleotides: TGTGCCAGCAGCGAGGGACAGGGAAGATATGGCTACACCTTC. Amino acid sequence: CASSEGQGRYGYTF.

The count of this clone is one. This same CDR3 is encoded by further DNA sequences in the sample. J is TRBJ2-2 and V is TRBV12-3 or TRBV12-4; D is unresolved. This CDR3 region has 12 residues. The V end lost 6 bases, the J end lost 2 bases, and 4 bases lay between the germline ends. CDR3 sequence reads: CASRPNTGELFF. The CDR3 DNA reads as TGTGCCAGCAGACCCAACACCGGGGAGCTGTTTTTT.

The chain joins TRBV18 to TRBJ1-2; D is perhaps TRBD1 (6 bases). V was pared by 6 bases and J by 4 bases, with 15 bases between. CDR1 is KGHSH, CDR2 LQKENI, per germline. The CDR3 has 14 amino acids. This chain's CDR3 is CASSPGVRGYGYTF. Here the CDR3 DNA reads TGTGCCAGCTCTCCAGGGGTACGAGGCTATGGCTACACCTTC.

This sequence joins TRBV5-6 and TRBJ2-2; 7 nucleotides agree with TRBD1. The germline V gene has CDR1 SGHDT and CDR2 YYEEEE. This CDR3 spans 17 amino acids. With 3 bases clipped from V and 0 bases from J, the junction kept 8 bases outside the gene matches. CDR3 nucleotides: TGTGCCAGCAGCTATTTAACCGGGACAGCGAACACCGGGGAGCTGTTTTTT. Translation: CASSYLTGTANTGELFF. The full variable domain, in which reference TRBV5-6 and TRBJ2-2 provide the parts outside the CDR3, is DAGVTQSPTHLIKTRGQQVTLRCSPKSGHDTVSWYQQALGQGPQFIFQYYEEEERQRGNFPDRFSGHQFPNYSSELNVNALLLGDSALYLCASSYLTGTANTGELFFGEGSRLTVL.

The chain employs TRBV4-1 and TRBJ1-5; maybe TRBD1 (6 bases). CDR1 and CDR2 from the germline V gene are MGHRA and YSYEKL. V was trimmed by 4 bases and J by 3 bases, leaving 16 bases between them. This CDR3 spans 16 amino acids. The CDR3 loop is CASSRAGQSPNQPQHF. The CDR3 bases are TGCGCCAGCAGCCGAGCCGGACAGTCACCCAATCAGCCCCAGCATTTT.

The genes are TRBV9 and TRBJ1-1; 7 bases match TRBD1. Germline lookup yields CDR1 SGDLS and CDR2 YYNGEE. The CDR3 length is 14 residues. V dropped 4 bases and J dropped 11; count of bases not matched to a gene: 14. CDR3 DNA sequence: TGTGCCAGCAGCCTCTCACAGGGGAGGGTAGGGGCTTTCTTT. Protein product: CASSLSQGRVGAFF.

The chain recombines TRBV3-1 (or the pseudogene TRBV3-2) with TRBJ2-5, with 9 bases matching TRBD1. Per germline, CDR1 LGHDT and CDR2 YNNKEL (reference sequence). CDR3 size: 15 residues. Trimming removed 1 base from V and 4 bases from J; junction bases left unmatched: 4. The CDR3 DNA is TGTGCCAGCAGCCAAGGGACAGGGGCGGGAGAGACCCAGTACTTC. Amino acids: CASSQGTGAGETQYF.

This chain joins TRBV21-1 and TRBJ2-5; no check of the table's D call, TRBD2, against the DNA was made. TRBV21-1 is a recognized pseudogene. This CDR3 is built from 12 residues. The DNA for the CDR3 is TGTGCCAGCAGCCTAGGCAGAGCGACCCAGTACTTC. Amino acids: CASSLGRATQYF.

J is TRBJ1-1 and V is TRBV28, with D hard to call. The CDR3 covers 12 residues. V lost 3 bases to trimming and J lost 5 bases, with 7 bases between them. CDR1 and CDR2 (germline): MDHEN, SYDVKM. The CDR3 region is CASSLVMTEAFF. CDR3 sequence (DNA): TGTGCCAGCAGTTTGGTTATGACTGAAGCTTTCTTT. Using reference TRBV28 and TRBJ1-1 for the parts outside the CDR3, the full variable domain is DVKVTQSSRYLVKRTGEKVFLECVQDMDHENMFWYRQDPGLGLRLIYFSYDVKMKEKGDIPEGYSVSREKKERFSLILESASTNQTSMYLCASSLVMTEAFFGQGTRLTVV.

This chain joins TRBV13 and TRBJ2-7; tentatively, D is TRBD2 (6 bases). V lost 3 bases to trimming and J lost 6 bases, with 15 bases between them. CDR1 is PRHDT and CDR2 is FYEKMQ in the germline V gene (reference sequence). This CDR3 contains 14 residues. CDR3 bases: TGTGCCAGCAGCTTCGACGGACTACGGGTCGAGCAGTACTTC. Translating it yields CASSFDGLRVEQYF.

Only one count was recorded for this clone. The chain couples TRBV24-1 to TRBJ1-5, with D hard to call. CDR1 is KGHDR, CDR2 SFDVKD, per germline. The CDR3 is 14 amino acids. V shed 5 bases and J shed 3 bases, with 10 bases lying between them. The CDR3 coding sequence is TGTGCCACCAGTGGCGACCTACCCAATCAGCCCCAGCATTTT. It yields the protein CATSGDLPNQPQHF.

The chain joins TRBV5-1 to TRBJ2-7; TRBD1 might be the D (5 bases). Deletions cut 4 bases from V and 2 bases from J, with 13 bases between. CDR1 and CDR2 (germline): SGHRS, YFSETQ. This CDR3 has 14 amino acids. The CDR3 DNA reads TGCGCCAGCAGCGATGGGGCCAGACCCTACGAGCAGTACTTC. Encoded protein: CASSDGARPYEQYF.

This clone appeared a single time. This sequence joins TRBV9 and TRBJ1-1, with D tentatively TRBD1 (6 bases). V lost 3 bases to trimming and J lost 1 base, with 25 bases between them. The germline gives CDR1 SGDLS, CDR2 YYNGEE. The CDR3 runs to 19 residues. CDR3 region: CASSGGLGTPRGENTEAFF. In DNA form, the CDR3 reads TGTGCCAGCAGCGGGGGCCTCGGGACACCCAGAGGGGAGAACACTGAAGCTTTCTTT.

The CDR3 reads CATGTGYQPQHF. CDR3 nucleotides: TGTGCCACGGGGACAGGGTATCAGCCCCAGCATTTT. The rearrangement joins TRBV2 to TRBJ1-5; 9 bases match TRBD1. CDR1 and CDR2 from the germline V gene are SNHLY and FYNNEI. J gave up 5 bases and V 10 bases, and 3 bases lay outside the gene matches. The CDR3 is 12 residues long.

This rearrangement joins TRBV28 to TRBJ1-4; TRBD1 might be the D (5 bases). Looked up from germline, CDR1 is MDHEN and CDR2 is SYDVKM. This CDR3 comprises 15 residues. V lost 5 bases and J lost 6, with 16 bases in between. The CDR3: CASSPAGTTDEKLFF. In nucleotides, the CDR3 is TGTGCCAGCAGTCCGGCAGGGACGACCGATGAAAAACTGTTTTTT.

The chain carries TRBV7-9 and TRBJ1-2, with D perhaps matching TRBD1 (6 bases). Germline V CDR1 and CDR2: SEHNR, FQNEAQ (reference sequence). Trimming removed 1 base at V and 6 bases at J, with 15 bases between. The CDR3 extends over 15 amino acids. DNA of the CDR3: TGTGCCAGCAGCTTAGGGCCGGGGGCAAGGGATGGCTACACCTTC. Protein sequence: CASSLGPGARDGYTF. Together with reference TRBV7-9 and TRBJ1-2, the CDR3 gives the full variable domain: DTGVSQNPRHKITKRGQNVTFRCDPISEHNRLYWYRQTLGQGPEFLTYFQNEAQLEKSRLLSDRFSAERPKGSFSTLEIQRTEQGDSAMYLCASSLGPGARDGYTFGSGTRLTVV.

This clone was recorded once. The chain combines TRBV5-1 with TRBJ2-1, with 8 bases that match TRBD1. This CDR3 is built from 15 residues. Trimming at V came to 0 bases and at J to 7 bases, leaving 6 bases not matched to a gene. The germline V gene has CDR1 SGHRS and CDR2 YFSETQ. The CDR3: CASSLADRVINEQFF. Written as DNA, the CDR3 is TGCGCCAGCAGCTTGGCGGACAGGGTAATTAATGAGCAGTTCTTC.